This passage covers 20 T cell receptor beta chains from one sample sequenced in a study of T cell changes during pregnancy in multiple sclerosis. Some clones are missing from TCRdb's copy, which holds only in-frame ones; the method was immunoSEQ multiplex PCR. The data contain 90,000 to 150,000 clones, 80% to 95% of them singletons. This material consisted of peripheral blood, taken before pregnancy. The source of these receptors is a female donor with multiple sclerosis, enrolled in a pregnancy study.

The chain couples TRBV11-1 to TRBJ2-1; 11 bases map to TRBD2. CDR3 length: 16 amino acids. V was pared by 6 bases and J by 11 bases, with 15 bases of the junction left unmatched. Germline CDR1 and CDR2: SGHAT and FQDESV (reference sequence). The CDR3 sequence is CASRTRVAGGPIKQFF. The CDR3 DNA is TGTGCCAGCAGGACGCGAGTAGCGGGAGGGCCGATCAAGCAGTTCTTC.

The chain has TRBV7-2 and TRBJ1-1; D possibly corresponds to TRBD1 (6 bases). CDR3 length equals 13 residues. V lost 3 bases to trimming and J lost 6 bases, with 11 bases between them. Germline V lookup: CDR1 SGHTA, CDR2 FQGNSA. The CDR3 DNA sequence: TGTGCCAGCAGCTTTACAGGGTTAGCTGAAGCTTTCTTT. Residues: CASSFTGLAEAFF.

This clone has only one observation. This sequence joins TRBV19 and TRBJ2-7; 9 bases are a match to TRBD2. J was trimmed by 6 bases and V by 7 bases; bases with no gene match: 13. This CDR3 has 15 amino acids. CDR1 is LNHDA and CDR2 is SQIVND in the germline V gene (reference sequence). The CDR3 region is CASTALAGPQGEQYF. Here the CDR3 DNA reads TGTGCCAGTACCGCCCTAGCGGGGCCCCAGGGCGAGCAGTACTTC.

The chain has TRBV6-1 and TRBJ2-2; D might be TRBD1 (5 bases). V was cut by 2 bases and J by 5 bases, with 18 bases left in between. Per the germline V gene, CDR1 is MNHNS and CDR2 is SASEGT. CDR3 length equals 17 residues. The CDR3 loop reads CASSEFIRAYGTGELFF. DNA of the CDR3: TGTGCCAGCAGTGAATTTATCAGGGCCTACGGAACCGGGGAGCTGTTTTTT.

This rearrangement joins TRBV30 to TRBJ2-2, with 13 bases identical to TRBD2. Germline CDR1 GTSNPN, CDR2 SVGIG (reference sequence). The CDR3 totals 13 residues. DNA of the CDR3: TGTGCTGCTGGGACTAGCGGGGCCTGGGAGCTGTTTTTT. This gives the protein CAAGTSGAWELFF.

This CDR3 is CASGAYIFTDTQYF. The CDR3 DNA follows: TGTGCCAGCGGAGCCTATATTTTCACAGATACGCAGTATTTT. The V and J genes are TRBV9 and TRBJ2-3; D unresolved. Germline lookup yields CDR1 SGDLS and CDR2 YYNGEE. There are 14 residues in the CDR3. V lost 7 bases to trimming and J lost 2 bases, with 14 bases between them.

The gene calls are TRBV6-6 and TRBJ1-1; TRBD1 aligns across 7 bases. This CDR3 contains 14 residues. Germline CDR1 reads MNHNY; CDR2 reads SVGAGI (reference sequence). V was clipped by 5 bases and J by 1 base; unmatched bases: 4. The DNA of the CDR3 is TGTGCCAGCAGTCCTGGGACAGAGAACACTGAAGCTTTCTTT. It is translated as CASSPGTENTEAFF.

This chain uses TRBV7-6 with TRBJ2-2; 12 bases fit TRBD2. Germline CDR1 and CDR2: SGHVS and FNYEAQ. The CDR3 consists of 19 residues. V gave up 0 bases and J gave up 4 bases; unmatched junction bases: 9. CDR3 residues: CASSLALAGGRTGTGELFF. DNA of the CDR3: TGTGCCAGCAGCTTAGCACTAGCGGGAGGTAGAACGGGCACCGGGGAGCTGTTTTTT.

V and J are TRBV19 and TRBJ2-2; D is ambiguous. Trimming took 9 bases from V and 3 from J, leaving 8 bases between them. The CDR3 sequence is 12 residues long. Germline V CDR1 and CDR2: LNHDA, SQIVND (reference sequence). The CDR3 protein is CASRWYTGELFF. In DNA form, the CDR3 reads TGTGCCAGCAGGTGGTACACCGGGGAGCTGTTTTTT. Looking up the rest from reference TRBV19 and TRBJ2-2 gives the full variable domain: DGGITQSPKYLFRKEGQNVTLSCEQNLNHDAMYWYRQDPGQGLRLIYYSQIVNDFQKGDIAEGYSVSREKKESFPLTVTSAQKNPTAFYLCASRWYTGELFFGEGSRLTVL.

The V gene is TRBV27, the J gene TRBJ1-1, with 9 bases that match TRBD1. V lost 3 bases, J lost 2 bases, and 4 bases stayed unmatched. Germline V gene sequence: CDR1 MNHEY, CDR2 SMNVEV (reference sequence). This CDR3 is 15 amino acids long. DNA for the CDR3: TGTGCCAGCAGTTTCGGGACAGGGATTAACACTGAAGCTTTCTTT. Protein sequence: CASSFGTGINTEAFF.

A few counts support this clone. The rearrangement uses TRBV28 and TRBJ1-1, with TRBD1 matching 9 bases. Germline lookup yields CDR1 MDHEN and CDR2 SYDVKM. After removal of 5 bases from V and 6 bases from J, the junction contained 7 bases not matched to a gene. CDR3 length: 14 amino acids. CDR3 DNA: TGTGCCAGCAGTCCGACAGGGGGGACGCCTGAAGCTTTCTTT. This translates into CASSPTGGTPEAFF. Based on the CDR3 plus reference TRBV28 and TRBJ1-1, the full variable domain is DVKVTQSSRYLVKRTGEKVFLECVQDMDHENMFWYRQDPGLGLRLIYFSYDVKMKEKGDIPEGYSVSREKKERFSLILESASTNQTSMYLCASSPTGGTPEAFFGQGTRLTVV.

The chain has TRBV5-6 and TRBJ1-5; perhaps TRBD1 as D (5 bases). The V and J ends lost 0 bases and 5 bases respectively, with 9 bases between them. This CDR3 has 14 residues. Germline CDR1 reads SGHDT; CDR2 reads YYEEEE. This CDR3 is CASSLGQGDQPQHF. For the CDR3, the DNA is TGTGCCAGCAGCTTGGGGCAGGGTGATCAGCCCCAGCATTTT.

This chain uses TRBV7-9 with TRBJ2-7; 10 bases match TRBD2. Per the germline V gene, CDR1 is SEHNR and CDR2 is FQNEAQ (reference sequence). This CDR3 region has 14 residues. Germline trimming cut 7 bases from V and 6 bases from J; bases unmatched to any gene: 9. The CDR3 is CASIPAGTSAEQYF. CDR3 coding DNA: TGTGCCAGCATACCCGCTGGGACTAGCGCCGAGCAGTACTTC.

The CDR3 sequence: CASSEGMGHLNTEAFF. The DNA for the CDR3 is TGTGCCAGCAGTGAAGGAATGGGACACCTAAACACTGAAGCTTTCTTT. This chain joins TRBV6-1 and TRBJ1-1, with D perhaps TRBD1 (6 bases). This CDR3 comprises 16 residues. V was pared by 1 base and J by 2 bases, with 14 bases between. The germline V gene has CDR1 MNHNS and CDR2 SASEGT.

The chain combines TRBV19 with TRBJ2-1; tentative D call: TRBD1 (6 bases). The length of the CDR3 is 13 residues. V dropped 6 bases and J dropped 5 bases, with 11 bases sitting between them. CDR1 and CDR2 from the germline V gene are LNHDA and SQIVND (reference sequence). Written as DNA, the CDR3 is TGTGCCAGTAGAACAGGGTTGGACAATGAGCAGTTCTTC. Protein product: CASRTGLDNEQFF. The entire variable domain, with the rest obtained from reference TRBV19 and TRBJ2-1, is as follows: DGGITQSPKYLFRKEGQNVTLSCEQNLNHDAMYWYRQDPGQGLRLIYYSQIVNDFQKGDIAEGYSVSREKKESFPLTVTSAQKNPTAFYLCASRTGLDNEQFFGPGTRLTVL.

V is TRBV18 and J is TRBJ2-5, with 9 bases that match TRBD1. Germline lookup yields CDR1 KGHSH and CDR2 LQKENI. The CDR3 covers 14 residues. V shed 4 bases, J shed 3 bases, and the junction held 3 bases outside the gene matches. This CDR3 is CASSLTGGKETQYF. The CDR3 DNA reads TGTGCCAGCTCACTCACAGGGGGCAAAGAGACCCAGTACTTC.

The chain couples TRBV6-6 to TRBJ2-1; 16 bases fit TRBD2. The V gene end was trimmed by 6 bases and the J gene end by 14 bases; junction bases not matched to a gene: 7. This CDR3 comprises 14 residues. Germline loops: CDR1 MNHNY, CDR2 SVGAGI (reference sequence). In nucleotides, the CDR3 is TGTGCCAGCAGGGGACTAGCGGGAGGGCCGGGCGAGTTCTTC. Translating gives CASRGLAGGPGEFF.

The chain has TRBV9 and TRBJ2-3; 12 nucleotides line up with TRBD1. Germline CDR1 reads SGDLS; CDR2 reads YYNGEE. V was clipped by 4 bases and J by 6 bases; unmatched bases: 9. The CDR3 sequence is 16 residues long. The CDR3 reads CASSPQPGTGGDTQYF. The CDR3 DNA follows: TGTGCCAGCAGCCCCCAACCCGGGACAGGGGGCGATACGCAGTATTTT.

V usage is TRBV5-1 and J usage is TRBJ2-1; the D gene is possibly TRBD1 (5 bases). V gave up 0 bases and J gave up 13 bases, with 23 bases separating them. Germline lookup yields CDR1 SGHRS and CDR2 YFSETQ. This CDR3 is built from 16 residues. In nucleotides, the CDR3 is TGCGCCAGCAGCTTGGACGGTCGGACGGACACCGCTCCCCAGTTCTTC. Protein: CASSLDGRTDTAPQFF.

In this sample, this clone turned up once. The gene calls are TRBV2 and TRBJ2-3, with D possibly TRBD1 on 6 matching bases. The CDR3 totals 14 residues. V was trimmed by 5 bases and J by 6 bases, leaving 15 bases between them. Germline V gene lookup returns CDR1 SNHLY and CDR2 FYNNEI. The CDR3 sequence is CASSNTGRGDTQYF. The CDR3 DNA follows: TGTGCCAGCAGTAATACAGGGAGAGGGGATACGCAGTATTTT.